This TCR beta chain is drawn from a study of CD4+ T cells in melanoma. Clones were read by immunoSEQ multiplex PCR, and TCRdb kept only the in-frame ones, dropping some. This table has approximately 20,000 clones, about four fifths appearing once. The V gene's germline CDR1 is MGHRA and CDR2 YSYEKL. V was clipped by 5 bases and J by 9 bases; unmatched bases: 15. This CDR3 region has 16 residues. As to this clone: Antigen specificity is unknown.

General study points: CD8+ T cell, macrophage and B cell function reportedly correlated with neoantigen-specific CD4+ T cells. In melanoma, neoantigen-specific CD4+ T cells reportedly differed in differentiation state.

The receptor's source is a human donor with melanoma. Sequencing input: cells from a culture (not recorded whether cultured in vitro). V is TRBV4-1 and J is TRBJ2-1, with TRBD2 matching over 8 bases. The CDR3 DNA reads TGCGCCAGCAGCGGCGGTAGACTAGCGATCTGGGGTGAGCAGTTCTTC. Amino acids: CASSGGRLAIWGEQFF.